The clone carrying this T cell receptor (beta chain) has just a few counts. No antigen is known for it. These data come from a study of cytomegalovirus exposure and HLA in healthy donors. Germline loops: CDR1 MNHNS, CDR2 SASEGT. This CDR3 comprises 15 residues. V trimming: 2 bases; J trimming: 4 bases; junction bases outside the gene matches: 4. In the PCR, 60 Vbeta and 13 Jbeta primers were used. Profiling relied on immunoSEQ multiplex PCR, and the TCRdb table lists in-frame clones only, not all of them. Here the sample spans 30,000 to 35,000 clones, 75% to 85% being singletons. Study-wide results and caveats: It was taken for granted in presence/absence analyses that sequencing depth across donors was roughly uniform. HLA restriction was apparent for most CMV-associated TCR beta chains in a later analysis.

This chain uses TRBV6-1 with TRBJ2-1, with 8 positions matching TRBD2. The material sequenced was PBMCs. The sequence derives from a woman aged 18-29 years in good health and CMV-seronegative. The DNA of the CDR3 is TGTGCCAGCAGTGAAAGCAGCGGGAGTTACAATGAGCAGTTCTTC. It yields the protein CASSESSGSYNEQFF.